The source of this T cell receptor (beta chain) is a study of blood T cell repertoires in COVID-19. Study summary: From the United States, Italy and Spain came samples of acute and convalescent COVID-19. In each case, the material was cDNA or gDNA derived from T cells, B-cell-depleted T cells, or PBMCs.

Trimming took 5 bases from V and 3 from J, leaving 13 bases between them. In germline, CDR1 is LNHDA, CDR2 SQIVND (reference sequence). This CDR3 is built from 15 residues. Under the authors' procedure: It was from reference gene primer amplification that nucleated cell counts were estimated. Libraries were prepared by immunoSEQ multiplex PCR; TCRdb keeps only in-frame clonotypes and omits some of them. From that table come the V and J calls and clone size; the DNA was used to work out D and trimming. The data show about 140,000 clones, with around 82% seen just once and 3% to 4% held by the top ten.

V gene TRBV19 combines with J gene TRBJ2-2, with D perhaps TRBD1 (6 bases). The sequenced sample consisted of PBMCs or T cells enriched from blood (not recorded which). This TCR came from a man between 50 and 59 years old in a cohort exposed to, infected with or recovered from COVID-19 (not recorded which). CDR3 DNA sequence: TGTGCCAGTAGTCGAACAGGGCTAGACACCGGGGAGCTGTTTTTT. Its protein product is CASSRTGLDTGELFF.